This T cell receptor beta chain was identified during a study of CD8 T cells in ankylosing spondylitis. Study-level results: Matched synovial fluid from ankylosing spondylitis patients was reported to be enriched for disease-linked clones. In the blood and synovial fluid of reactive arthritis, some motif variants had been previously reported. A motif of fewer than ten highly homologous TCR beta variants was seen as apparently characteristic of ankylosing spondylitis blood. Within peripheral blood, clones linked to disease were CD8+ and relatively rare.

This clonotype occurred a few times. Its specificity is unknown. Scientists made TCR beta libraries using quantitative 5'-RACE with molecular barcodes. TCRdb re-called the 5' RACE reads with MiXCR, one entry per CDR3 protein. The table includes hundreds of thousands of distinct CDR3 sequences, 17% detected once. Specimen: blood, either unsorted or a sorted T cell fraction (not recorded which). This sequence originates from a male donor with ankylosing spondylitis.

The CDR3 DNA reads as TGTGCCAGCAGCGTAGGAGAGGGCCCCTACAATGAGCAGTTCTTC. Amino acids: CASSVGEGPYNEQFF. The chain carries TRBV9 and TRBJ2-1, with a tentative D call TRBD2 (5 bases). V gave up 0 bases and J gave up 2 bases, with 9 bases separating them. The CDR3 consists of 15 residues. The germline gives CDR1 SGDLS, CDR2 YYNGEE. Looking up the rest from reference TRBV9 and TRBJ2-1 gives the full variable domain: DSGVTQTPKHLITATGQRVTLRCSPRSGDLSVYWYQQSLDQGLQFLIQYYNGEERAKGNILERFSAQQFPDLHSELNLSSLELGDSALYFCASSVGEGPYNEQFFGPGTRLTVL.